This T cell receptor (beta chain) was sequenced in a study of blood T cell repertoires in COVID-19. In the study overall: The United States, Italy and Spain supplied acute and convalescent COVID-19 samples. PBMCs, B-cell-depleted T cells, or T cells were the source of the cDNA or gDNA that made up the material.

TCRdb's table, derived via immunoSEQ multiplex PCR, lists solely in-frame clones and lacks some. The sample includes about 130,000 clones, approximately 88% of them seen just once. Trimming shortened V by 3 bases and J by 2 bases, and 7 bases separated the two germline ends. Germline CDR1 reads MNHEY; CDR2 reads SMNVEV (reference sequence). The CDR3 totals 13 residues. The sequenced sample was peripheral blood. The rearrangement joins TRBV27 to TRBJ1-2; D gene ambiguous. The clonotype was recovered from a man aged 50 or older with acute or convalescent COVID-19. CDR3 sequence (DNA): TGTGCCAGCAGTTTGGCGGGAAACTATGGCTACACCTTC. Encoded protein: CASSLAGNYGYTF.